The rows below give T cell receptor beta chains drawn from one sample of a study of OX40 agonist ivuxolimab in advanced cancers. TCRdb keeps only in-frame clones here, not all; method: immunoSEQ multiplex PCR. The sample has about 48,000 clones, around 84% seen once. Sequences were derived from CD4+ or CD8+ T cells sorted from blood, sampled in a trial of the OX40 agonist ivuxolimab. Every receptor here comes from an adult with an advanced solid tumor such as melanoma, head and neck, liver or kidney cancer. The CDR3 runs from the conserved cysteine through the conserved F or W. Each record gives: D gene, V gene, clone size, CDR3 length, J gene, CDR3 DNA, CDR3 protein. A D gene is named only where the DNA matches it firmly. Some rows have no size entry. The others give once, few or many, or a class for an expanded clone.

>.|TRBV20-1|few|10|TRBJ1-1
TGCAGTGCGGTAGGCACTGAAGCTTTCTTT
CSAVGTEAFF
>.|TRBV7-3|.|14|TRBJ2-1
TGTGCCAGCAGCTTAGGAAGCTCCTACAATGAGCAGTTCTTC
CASSLGSSYNEQFF
>.|TRBV7-9|few|12|TRBJ2-2
TGTGCCAGCAGCCTTAACACCGGGGAGCTGTTTTTT
CASSLNTGELFF
>TRBD1|TRBV6-1|few|18|TRBJ2-5
TGTGCCAGCAGTGAAGCGCGGATTGGAAACAGGGGGCTGGAGACCCAGTACTTC
CASSEARIGNRGLETQYF
>.|TRBV10-3|few|11|TRBJ1-1
TGTGCCATCAGGGGGCGCACTGAAGCTTTCTTT
CAIRGRTEAFF
>.|TRBV7-9|.|14|TRBJ1-2
TGTGCCAGCAGCCCTAAGGGGACCCCTCGTGGCTACACCTTC
CASSPKGTPRGYTF
>.|TRBV9|.|14|TRBJ2-7
TGTGCCAGCAGCACGTCGGGGGGCCGGTACGAGCAGTACTTC
CASSTSGGRYEQYF
>.|TRBV10-3|.|14|TRBJ2-7
TGTGCCTCGACGGACCCCGGAATGCAGTACGAGCAGTACTTC
CASTDPGMQYEQYF
>.|TRBV19|.|14|TRBJ2-7
TGTGCCAGTAGTAGACAGTCGGGGCACTACGAGCAGTACTTC
CASSRQSGHYEQYF
>.|TRBV21-1|once|15|TRBJ1-1
TGTGCCAGCAGCCCATACAGGGGCGGGAACACTGAAGCTTTCTTT
CASSPYRGGNTEAFF
>TRBD1|TRBV5-1|once|14|TRBJ2-7
TGCGCCAGCAGCTTGGGACAGGGGGTCTACGAGCAGTACTTC
CASSLGQGVYEQYF
>TRBD1|TRBV30|.|12|TRBJ1-1
TGTGCCGCCGACCCGGGACAGGGTGCCCCGGGATTT
CAADPGQGAPGF
>.|TRBV30|.|14|TRBJ2-7
TGTGCCTGGGATACCGGGACCACACTCACCGAGCAGTACTTC
CAWDTGTTLTEQYF
>.|TRBV10-1|.|16|TRBJ2-3
TGCGCCAGCTACCCCCAAGTGGCAGGGAGCACAGATACGCAGTATTTT
CASYPQVAGSTDTQYF
>TRBD2|TRBV29-1|once|19|TRBJ2-3
TGCAGCGTGTTGAGGCGTTCGGTTAGCGGGAGGGGTAGCACAGATACGCAGTATTTT
CSVLRRSVSGRGSTDTQYF
>.|TRBV18|once|13|TRBJ2-2
TGTGCCAGCTCAAGAGATTACACCGGGGAGCTGTTTTTT
CASSRDYTGELFF